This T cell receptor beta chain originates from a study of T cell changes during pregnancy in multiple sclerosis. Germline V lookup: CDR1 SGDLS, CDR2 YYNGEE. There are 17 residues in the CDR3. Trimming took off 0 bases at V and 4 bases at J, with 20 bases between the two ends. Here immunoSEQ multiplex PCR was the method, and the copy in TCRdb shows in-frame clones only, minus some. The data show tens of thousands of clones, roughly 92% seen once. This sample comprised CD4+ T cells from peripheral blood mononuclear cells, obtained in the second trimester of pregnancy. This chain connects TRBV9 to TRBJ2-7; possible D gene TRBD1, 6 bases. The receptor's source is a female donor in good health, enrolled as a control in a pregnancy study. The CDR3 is CASSVAPGVGGTYEQYF. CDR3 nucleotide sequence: TGTGCCAGCAGCGTAGCCCCCGGGGTTGGGGGCACGTACGAGCAGTACTTC.